These T cell receptor beta chains were read from a single sample in a study of blood T cell repertoires in COVID-19. The assay was immunoSEQ multiplex PCR, and TCRdb's table has in-frame clones only and misses some. This table holds nearly 200,000 clones, around 84% found once. The sequenced sample was peripheral blood. The origin of the receptors is a human donor in a cohort sampled during active COVID-19. The CDR3 runs from the conserved cysteine through the conserved F or W. The D gene is left open where the match is weak. Clone size is given for some rows only: seen once, a few or many times, or a class if the clone is expanded.

>-|TRBJ1-2|TRBV21-1|-
CASSKVSEGSDYGYTF
TGTGCCAGCAGCAAAGTATCTGAGGGCTCCGACTATGGCTACACCTTC
>TRBD2|TRBJ2-1|TRBV4-2|-
CASSQGSGTGVDEQFF
TGTGCCAGCAGCCAAGGGAGCGGGACGGGTGTAGATGAGCAGTTCTTC
>-|TRBJ1-2|TRBV3-1/TRBV3-2|once
CASSHRVDYGYTF
TGTGCCAGCAGTCATAGAGTTGACTATGGCTACACCTTC
>-|TRBJ2-1|TRBV30|-
CAFEGGRGNNEQFF
TGTGCCTTCGAGGGGGGGAGGGGGAACAATGAGCAGTTCTTC
>TRBD1|TRBJ2-7|TRBV5-1|-
CASSLDRGEQYF
TGCGCCAGCAGCTTGGACAGGGGGGAGCAGTACTTC
>TRBD2|TRBJ2-1|TRBV19|-
CASSFRGGTYNEQFF
TGTGCCAGTAGTTTCCGGGGGGGAACCTACAATGAGCAGTTCTTC
>TRBD1|TRBJ2-5|TRBV7-3|-
CASSLAGTAKETQYF
TGTGCCAGCAGCTTAGCTGGGACAGCAAAAGAGACCCAGTACTTC
>-|TRBJ2-1|TRBV9|once
CASGATDHTYNEQFF
TGTGCCAGCGGAGCGACAGACCACACTTACAATGAGCAGTTCTTC
>-|TRBJ2-4|TRBV3-1/TRBV3-2|-
CASSQVGSTENIQYF
TGTGCCAGCAGCCAAGTCGGTAGCACCGAAAACATTCAGTACTTC
>-|TRBJ2-5|TRBV18|-
CASSLSLPGQGETQYF
TGTGCCAGCTCACTTTCATTGCCGGGGCAGGGGGAGACCCAGTACTTC
>TRBD1|TRBJ1-1|TRBV7-2|few
CASSLQGDTEAFF
TGTGCCAGCAGCTTACAGGGGGACACTGAAGCTTTCTTT
>-|TRBJ2-1|TRBV19|-
CASSPAGHRSNEQFF
TGTGCCAGTAGCCCAGCGGGACACCGGTCTAATGAGCAGTTCTTC
>-|TRBJ1-1|TRBV19|-
CASSIGRVNTEAFF
TGTGCCAGTAGTATAGGCCGGGTGAACACTGAAGCTTTCTTT
>TRBD2|TRBJ2-3|TRBV19|-
CASSISIGATSGDEHTQYF
TGTGCCAGTAGTATATCCATCGGGGCGACTAGCGGGGACGAACATACGCAGTATTTT
>TRBD2|TRBJ2-1|TRBV5-8|-
CASSPLGRTSVPFF
TGTGCCAGCAGCCCCTTAGGGAGGACTAGCGTGCCGTTCTTC
>TRBD2|TRBJ2-7|TRBV19|-
CASSTGLASSSYEQYF
TGTGCCAGTAGTACGGGACTAGCGTCGAGCTCCTACGAGCAGTACTTC
>TRBD1|TRBJ1-2|TRBV5-1|-
CASSFGPGQVGFDYGYTF
TGCGCCAGCAGCTTCGGTCCGGGACAGGTCGGTTTTGACTATGGCTACACCTTC
>-|TRBJ2-1|TRBV19|-
CASSSEQGGSGNEQFF
TGTGCCAGTAGTTCGGAGCAGGGGGGAAGTGGGAATGAGCAGTTCTTC
>TRBD2|TRBJ2-7|TRBV5-1|few
CASSLAASGGYEQYF
TGCGCCAGCAGCTTGGCAGCTAGCGGGGGCTACGAGCAGTACTTC
>-|TRBJ1-2|TRBV5-1|-
CASSGGQYGYTF
TGCGCCAGCAGCGGAGGACAGTATGGCTACACCTTC
>TRBD1|TRBJ1-2|TRBV3-1/TRBV3-2|-
CASSPDNNRGRNYGYTF
TGTGCCAGCAGCCCGGATAATAACAGGGGGCGTAACTATGGCTACACCTTC
>TRBD2|TRBJ2-1|TRBV5-1|-
CASSSGTSGNNEQFF
TGCGCCAGCAGCTCAGGGACTAGCGGTAACAATGAGCAGTTCTTC
>-|TRBJ2-5|TRBV15|-
CATSTKPQGIGETQYF
TGTGCCACCAGCACCAAACCTCAGGGAATTGGGGAGACCCAGTACTTC
>-|TRBJ2-5|TRBV5-1|-
CASSLMSGEETQYF
TGCGCCAGCAGCTTGATGTCGGGAGAAGAGACCCAGTACTTC
>TRBD2|TRBJ2-3|TRBV19|-
CASSIASGGADTQYF
TGTGCCAGTAGTATTGCTAGCGGGGGAGCAGATACGCAGTATTTT
>-|TRBJ2-7|TRBV3-1/TRBV3-2|-
CASSHGGPYEQYF
TGTGCCAGCAGCCACGGGGGTCCCTACGAGCAGTACTTC
>TRBD2|TRBJ2-1|TRBV19|once
CASTPTSGRFNEQFF
TGTGCCAGTACCCCCACTAGCGGGAGGTTTAACGAGCAGTTCTTC
>TRBD2|TRBJ2-1|TRBV3-1/TRBV3-2|-
CASSQELAGDLKQFF
TGTGCCAGCAGCCAAGAACTAGCGGGGGACCTAAAGCAGTTCTTC
>-|TRBJ2-5|TRBV5-4|-
CASSLDIPGLGVQETQYF
TGTGCCAGCAGCTTAGATATACCGGGACTGGGAGTCCAAGAGACCCAGTACTTC
>-|TRBJ2-4|TRBV5-6|once
CASRTSENIQYF
TGTGCCAGCAGAACAAGCGAAAACATTCAGTACTTC
>TRBD2|TRBJ2-1|TRBV28|-
CASSFAGGPSSSYNEQFF
TGTGCCAGCAGTTTCGCGGGGGGGCCGTCTAGCTCCTACAATGAGCAGTTCTTC
>-|TRBJ2-2|TRBV18|-
CASSPREAGELFF
TGTGCCAGCTCACCCCGTGAGGCCGGGGAGCTGTTTTTT
>TRBD1|TRBJ1-4|TRBV18|-
CASSPRTGRGEKLFF
TGTGCCAGCTCACCAAGGACAGGAAGAGGTGAAAAACTGTTTTTT
>-|TRBJ1-3|TRBV5-1|-
CASSFSGAPLGNTIYF
TGCGCCAGCAGCTTTTCAGGGGCTCCTCTCGGAAACACCATATATTTT
>-|TRBJ1-5|TRBV27|-
CASSFRGDQPQHF
TGTGCCAGCAGTTTCAGGGGCGATCAGCCCCAGCATTTT
>-|TRBJ1-1|TRBV6-5|-
CASSSGSNTEAFF
TGTGCCAGCAGTTCAGGATCGAACACTGAAGCTTTCTTT
>TRBD1|TRBJ2-4|TRBV19|-
CASSINRGSSMDF
TGTGCCAGTAGTATTAACAGGGGGTCGTCTATGGACTTC
>TRBD2|TRBJ2-1|TRBV19|-
CASSPLAGGHNEQFF
TGTGCCAGTAGTCCCTTAGCGGGAGGGCACAATGAGCAGTTCTTC
>-|TRBJ1-2|TRBV4-1|-
CASSQERDPNYGYTF
TGCGCCAGCAGCCAGGAGAGAGATCCTAACTATGGCTACACCTTC
>TRBD2|TRBJ2-3|TRBV14|once
CASSQRGGRHPRDTQYF
TGTGCCAGCAGCCAGAGGGGCGGGAGGCACCCACGGGATACGCAGTATTTT
>TRBD1|TRBJ2-5|TRBV10-2|once
CASSEDRVYGETQYF
TGCGCCAGCAGTGAGGACAGGGTGTACGGAGAGACCCAGTACTTC
>-|TRBJ1-2|TRBV6-5|-
CASSYGGSNGYGYTF
TGTGCCAGCAGTTACGGTGGGAGTAACGGCTATGGCTACACCTTC
>TRBD1|TRBJ2-7|TRBV4-1|few
CASSQRTGISYEQYF
TGCGCCAGCAGCCAGAGGACAGGAATCTCCTACGAGCAGTACTTC
>TRBD2|TRBJ2-2|TRBV25-1|-
CASSLAGGPGSGTGELFF
TGTGCCAGCAGTTTAGCGGGAGGGCCGGGTAGCGGCACCGGGGAGCTGTTTTTT